This TCR beta chain was captured in a study of T cell responses to AZD1222 COVID-19 vaccine. General study findings and limits: Seropositive status at baseline applied to only a handful of AZD1222 recipients. Two AZD1222 administrations were followed by greater Spike-specific TCR breadth and depth. Repertoires were sampled only after the peak T cell response.

The CDR3 loop spans 15 amino acids. Germline CDR1 and CDR2: SGHAT and FQNNGV. Trimming stripped 3 bases from V and 7 bases from J, with 18 bases between. Here immunoSEQ multiplex PCR was the method, and the copy in TCRdb shows in-frame clones only, minus some. The data hold roughly 43,000 clones, with 80% observed a single time. About this clone: Its antigen is currently unknown.

The sample in question was peripheral blood, obtained 28 days after the second dose of the MenACWY control vaccine. This chain links TRBV11-2 with TRBJ1-1; D is possibly TRBD1 (6 bases). The TCR was taken from an adult who received the MenACWY meningococcal vaccine as a control. The CDR3 is CASSLFLGGADEAFF. CDR3 DNA: TGTGCCAGCAGCTTGTTCCTAGGGGGGGCGGATGAAGCTTTCTTT.